This TCR beta chain comes out of a study of blood T cell repertoires in COVID-19. Assay used: immunoSEQ multiplex PCR; TCRdb lists only in-frame clones, some missing. The table has 130,000 to 150,000 clones, approximately 85% seen once. The Seattle patients, enrolled during active infection, were followed longitudinally. The length of the CDR3 is 16 residues. The V segment lost 8 bases and the J segment 4 bases; nucleotides outside the gene matches: 9. The germline CDR1 and CDR2 sequences are PRHDT and FYEKMQ (reference sequence). The V call is TRBV13, the J call TRBJ2-2; 11 bases map to TRBD2. Sequenced sample: peripheral blood. This TCR was recovered from a woman aged 60-75 years with COVID-19, enrolled during active disease. The CDR3 DNA reads TGTGCCAGCCAAACCCGGCTAGCGGGGGGCACCGGGGAGCTGTTTTTT. Translating it yields CASQTRLAGGTGELFF.